This TCR beta chain was recovered during a study of blood T cell repertoires in COVID-19. Whole-study context: Sites in the United States, Italy and Spain provided acute and convalescent COVID-19 samples. Sources were T cells, B-cell-depleted T cells, or PBMCs; the material itself was cDNA or gDNA.

This clone has just a few counts. TCRdb's table, derived via immunoSEQ multiplex PCR, lists solely in-frame clones and lacks some. The table has about 140,000 clones, more than 65% seen once; the top ten hold around 8%. V was clipped by 0 bases and J by 4 bases, with 7 bases between them. The CDR3 length is 14 residues. Germline CDR1 is SGHRS and CDR2 is YFSETQ. The receptor comes from a human donor in a cohort sampled during active COVID-19. The rearrangement uses TRBV5-1 and TRBJ2-2; TRBD1 is a possible D gene (6 bases). Sequenced material: peripheral blood. The CDR3, as DNA: TGCGCCAGCAGCTTGGACAGGGCCACCGGGGAGCTGTTTTTT. Translated: CASSLDRATGELFF.